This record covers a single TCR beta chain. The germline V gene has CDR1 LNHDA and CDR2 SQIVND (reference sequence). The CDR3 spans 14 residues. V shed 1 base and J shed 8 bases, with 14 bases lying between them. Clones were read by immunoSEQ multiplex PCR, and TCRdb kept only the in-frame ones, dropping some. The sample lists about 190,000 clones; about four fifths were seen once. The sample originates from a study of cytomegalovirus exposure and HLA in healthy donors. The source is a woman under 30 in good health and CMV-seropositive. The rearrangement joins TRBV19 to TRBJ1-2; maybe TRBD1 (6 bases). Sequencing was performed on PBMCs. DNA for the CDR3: TGTGCCAGTAGTATAGGGCAGGGGCTGGGAGGCTACACCTTC. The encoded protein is CASSIGQGLGGYTF.